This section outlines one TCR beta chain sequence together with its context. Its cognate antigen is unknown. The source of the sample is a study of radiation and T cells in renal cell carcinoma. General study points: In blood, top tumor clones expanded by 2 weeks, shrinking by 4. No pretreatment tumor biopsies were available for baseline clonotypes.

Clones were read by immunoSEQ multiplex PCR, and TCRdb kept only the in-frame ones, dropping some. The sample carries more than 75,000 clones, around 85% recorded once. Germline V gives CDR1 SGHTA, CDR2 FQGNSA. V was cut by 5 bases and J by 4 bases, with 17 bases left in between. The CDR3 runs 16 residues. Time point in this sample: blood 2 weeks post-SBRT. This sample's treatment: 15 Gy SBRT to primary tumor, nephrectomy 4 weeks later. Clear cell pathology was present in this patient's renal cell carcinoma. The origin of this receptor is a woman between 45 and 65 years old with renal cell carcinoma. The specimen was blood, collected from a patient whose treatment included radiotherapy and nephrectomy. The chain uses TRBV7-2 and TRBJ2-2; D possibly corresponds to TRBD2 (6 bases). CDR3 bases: TGTGCCAGCAGCCCCGCTAGCGCCCGTGGCACCGGGGAGCTGTTTTTT. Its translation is CASSPASARGTGELFF.